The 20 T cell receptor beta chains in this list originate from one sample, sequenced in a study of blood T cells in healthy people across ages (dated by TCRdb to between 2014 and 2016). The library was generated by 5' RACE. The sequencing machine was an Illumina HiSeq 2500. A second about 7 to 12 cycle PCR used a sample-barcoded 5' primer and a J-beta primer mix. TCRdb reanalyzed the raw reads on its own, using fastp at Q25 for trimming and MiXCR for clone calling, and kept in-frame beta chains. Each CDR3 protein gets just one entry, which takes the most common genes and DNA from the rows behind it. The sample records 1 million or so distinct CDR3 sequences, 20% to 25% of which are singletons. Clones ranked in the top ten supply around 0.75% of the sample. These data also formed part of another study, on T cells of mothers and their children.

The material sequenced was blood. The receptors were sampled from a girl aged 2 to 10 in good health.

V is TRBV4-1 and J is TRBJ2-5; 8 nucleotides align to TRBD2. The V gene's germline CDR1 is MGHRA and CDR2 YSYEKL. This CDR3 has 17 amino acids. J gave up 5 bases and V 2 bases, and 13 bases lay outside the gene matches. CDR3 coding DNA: TGCGCCAGCAGCCAAAGCCCGCAGGGACTAGTTCGCGAGACCCAGTACTTC. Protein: CASSQSPQGLVRETQYF.

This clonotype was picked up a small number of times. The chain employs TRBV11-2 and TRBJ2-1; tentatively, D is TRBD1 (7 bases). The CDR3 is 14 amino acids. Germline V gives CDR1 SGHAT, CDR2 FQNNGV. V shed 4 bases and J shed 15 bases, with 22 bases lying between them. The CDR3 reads CASSSPLHRGGLFF. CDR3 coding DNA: TGTGCCAGCAGCTCACCCTTACACAGGGGAGGTTTGTTCTTC.

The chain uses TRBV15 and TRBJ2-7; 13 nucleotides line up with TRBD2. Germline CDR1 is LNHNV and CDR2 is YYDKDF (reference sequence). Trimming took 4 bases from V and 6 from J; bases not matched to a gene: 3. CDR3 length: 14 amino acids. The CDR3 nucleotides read TGTGCCACCAGCACGGGACTAGCGGGACGCGAGCAGTACTTC. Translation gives CATSTGLAGREQYF.

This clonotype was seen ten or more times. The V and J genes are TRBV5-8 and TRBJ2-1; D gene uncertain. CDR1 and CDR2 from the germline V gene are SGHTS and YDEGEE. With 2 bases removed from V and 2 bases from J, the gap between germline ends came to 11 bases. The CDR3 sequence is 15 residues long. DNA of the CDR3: TGTGCCAGCAGCTTTCGCGAGGAACCCTACAATGAGCAGTTCTTC. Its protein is CASSFREEPYNEQFF.

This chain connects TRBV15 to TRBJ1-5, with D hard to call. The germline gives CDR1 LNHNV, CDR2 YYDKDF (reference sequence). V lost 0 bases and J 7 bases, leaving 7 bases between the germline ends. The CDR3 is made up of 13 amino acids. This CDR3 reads CATSRDYTQPQHF. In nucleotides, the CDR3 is TGTGCCACCAGCAGAGATTATACGCAGCCCCAGCATTTT.

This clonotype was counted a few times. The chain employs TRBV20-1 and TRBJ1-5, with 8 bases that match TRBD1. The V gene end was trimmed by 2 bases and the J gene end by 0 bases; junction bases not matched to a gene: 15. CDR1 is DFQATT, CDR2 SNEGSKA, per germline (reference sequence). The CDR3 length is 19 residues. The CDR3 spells CSARPRDRQYLDSNQPQHF. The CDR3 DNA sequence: TGCAGTGCTAGACCCCGGGACAGGCAGTATTTGGATAGCAATCAGCCCCAGCATTTT.

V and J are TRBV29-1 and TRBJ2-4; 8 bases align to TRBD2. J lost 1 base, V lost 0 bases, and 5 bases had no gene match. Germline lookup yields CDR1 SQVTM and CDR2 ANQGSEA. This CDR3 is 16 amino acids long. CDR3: CSVEDLGGRAKNIQYF. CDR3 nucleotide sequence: TGCAGCGTTGAAGATTTGGGCGGGAGGGCCAAAAACATTCAGTACTTC.

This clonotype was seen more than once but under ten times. The CDR3 sequence is CASRLDRAPNTEAFF. For the CDR3, the DNA is TGTGCCAGCCGCCTTGATCGGGCCCCGAACACTGAAGCTTTCTTT. The rearrangement joins TRBV6-1 to TRBJ1-1; D is unresolved. The CDR3 has 15 amino acids. Germline loops: CDR1 MNHNS, CDR2 SASEGT. The V end lost 8 bases, the J end lost 1 base, and 17 bases lay between the germline ends.

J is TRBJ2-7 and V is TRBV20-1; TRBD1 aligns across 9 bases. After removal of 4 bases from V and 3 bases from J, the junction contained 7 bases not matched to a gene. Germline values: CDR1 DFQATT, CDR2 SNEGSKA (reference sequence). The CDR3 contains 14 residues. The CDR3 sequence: CSATGTGNLYEQYF. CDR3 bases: TGCAGTGCTACCGGGACAGGGAACCTCTACGAGCAGTACTTC.

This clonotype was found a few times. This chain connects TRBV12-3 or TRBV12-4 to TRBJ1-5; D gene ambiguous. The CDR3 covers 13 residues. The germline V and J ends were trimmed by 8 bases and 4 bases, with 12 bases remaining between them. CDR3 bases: TGTGCCAGCCGTGGCAGGAATAATCAGCCCCAGCATTTT. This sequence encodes CASRGRNNQPQHF.

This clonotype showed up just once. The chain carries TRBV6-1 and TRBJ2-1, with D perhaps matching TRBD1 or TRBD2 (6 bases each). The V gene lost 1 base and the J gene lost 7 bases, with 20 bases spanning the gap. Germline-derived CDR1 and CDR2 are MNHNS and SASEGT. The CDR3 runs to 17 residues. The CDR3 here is CASSEVGGGTVLNEQFF. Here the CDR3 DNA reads TGTGCCAGCAGTGAAGTCGGGGGCGGGACCGTGTTGAATGAGCAGTTCTTC.

In nucleotides, the CDR3 is TGTGCCAGCAGATATGGGACAGGGGGTGACAATGAGCAGTTCTTC. The encoded protein is CASRYGTGGDNEQFF. V and J are TRBV7-9 and TRBJ2-1; 11 bases map to TRBD1. Trimming cost V 6 bases and J 5 bases; bases outside gene matches: 6. From germline, CDR1 is SEHNR and CDR2 FQNEAQ (reference sequence). The CDR3 is 15 residues long.

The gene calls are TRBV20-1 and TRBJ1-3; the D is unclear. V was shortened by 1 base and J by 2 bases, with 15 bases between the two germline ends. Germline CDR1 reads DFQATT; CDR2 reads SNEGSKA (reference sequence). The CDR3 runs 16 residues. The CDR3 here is CSARGPHTSPGNTIYF. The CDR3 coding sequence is TGCAGTGCTAGAGGCCCCCACACATCTCCTGGAAACACCATATATTTT.

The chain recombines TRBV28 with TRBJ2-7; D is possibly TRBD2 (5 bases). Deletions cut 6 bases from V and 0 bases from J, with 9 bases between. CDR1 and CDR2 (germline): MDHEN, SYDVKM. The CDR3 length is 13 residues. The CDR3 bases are TGTGCCAGCAGGCGGGCCGTCTCCTACGAGCAGTACTTC. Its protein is CASRRAVSYEQYF.

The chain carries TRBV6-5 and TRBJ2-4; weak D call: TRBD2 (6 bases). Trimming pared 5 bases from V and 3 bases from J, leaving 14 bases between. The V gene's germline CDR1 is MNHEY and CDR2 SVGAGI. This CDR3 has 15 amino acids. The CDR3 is CASSPPVGGKNIQYF. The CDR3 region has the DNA TGTGCCAGCAGTCCACCTGTGGGGGGCAAAAACATTCAGTACTTC.

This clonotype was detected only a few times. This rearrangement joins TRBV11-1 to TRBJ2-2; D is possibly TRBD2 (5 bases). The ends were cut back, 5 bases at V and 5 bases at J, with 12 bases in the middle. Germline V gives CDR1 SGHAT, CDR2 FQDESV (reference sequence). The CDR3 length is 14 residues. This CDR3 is CASSPHRGTGELFF. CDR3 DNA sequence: TGTGCCAGCAGCCCCCACAGAGGGACCGGGGAGCTGTTTTTT.

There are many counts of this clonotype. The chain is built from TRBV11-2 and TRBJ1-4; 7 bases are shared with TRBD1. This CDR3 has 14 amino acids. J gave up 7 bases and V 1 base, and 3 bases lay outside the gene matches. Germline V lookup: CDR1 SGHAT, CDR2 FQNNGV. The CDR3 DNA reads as TGTGCCAGCAGCTTAGGGACAGGAGCTGAAAAACTGTTTTTT. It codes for CASSLGTGAEKLFF.

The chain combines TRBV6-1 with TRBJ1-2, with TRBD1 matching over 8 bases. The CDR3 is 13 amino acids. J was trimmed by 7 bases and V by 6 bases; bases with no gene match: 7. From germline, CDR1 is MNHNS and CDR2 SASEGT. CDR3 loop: CASSIDRGVGYTF. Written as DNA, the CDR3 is TGTGCCAGCAGCATTGACAGGGGAGTTGGCTACACCTTC.

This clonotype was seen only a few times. CDR3 residues: CASSPWEDENIQYF. The CDR3 nucleotides read TGTGCCAGCAGCCCCTGGGAGGACGAAAACATTCAGTACTTC. The genes are TRBV14 and TRBJ2-4, with D tentatively TRBD2 (6 bases). There are 14 residues in the CDR3. Germline loops: CDR1 SGHDN, CDR2 FVKESK. Trimming cost V 4 bases and J 5 bases, with 12 bases left between them.

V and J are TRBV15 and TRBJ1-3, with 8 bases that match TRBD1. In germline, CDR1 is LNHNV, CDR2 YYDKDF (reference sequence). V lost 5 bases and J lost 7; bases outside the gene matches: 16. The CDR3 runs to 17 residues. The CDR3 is CATSARQGNQIRNTIYF. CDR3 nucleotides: TGTGCCACCAGCGCCCGACAGGGGAATCAGATAAGGAACACCATATATTTT.